This T cell receptor beta chain was recorded in a study of siplizumab effects on memory and regulatory T cells. The CDR3 runs to 15 residues. Germline trimming cut 6 bases from V and 4 bases from J; bases unmatched to any gene: 9. The V gene's germline CDR1 is SNHLY and CDR2 FYNNEI. For every sample, roughly 94,000 TCR templates were assayed. Profiled with immunoSEQ multiplex PCR; TCRdb holds only in-frame clones, not every one. This table has roughly 92,000 clones, 85% to 95% appearing once. This clonotype was sampled from a human donor in good health. The sample consisted of non-Treg CD4+ T cells sorted from blood. The chain links TRBV2 to TRBJ2-5, with 9 bases identical to TRBD1. In nucleotides, the CDR3 is TGTGCCAGCAGCCAGGACAGGGGAAGGGGAGAGACCCAGTACTTC. This gives the protein CASSQDRGRGETQYF.